This entry lists 32 T cell receptor beta chains sequenced from one sample in a study of Graves' ophthalmopathy and Graves' hyperthyroidism. Researchers took RNA transcripts and amplified TCR beta CDR3 regions from them. First-round RT-PCR used HTBI primers; second-round multiplex PCR followed. TCRdb fed the multiplex PCR reads into MiXCR, producing one record per CDR3 protein. This repertoire shows 600,000 to 700,000 distinct CDR3 sequences, roughly 41% found once; its top ten account for 3.3%. Sequencing was carried out using peripheral blood. These TCRs come from an adult man with Graves' ophthalmopathy.

This clonotype was detected many times. V and J are TRBV2 and TRBJ1-5; the D gene is possibly TRBD1 (6 bases). The CDR3 runs 16 residues. The germline CDR1 and CDR2 sequences are SNHLY and FYNNEI. V was trimmed by 4 bases and J by 11 bases, leaving 24 bases between them. The CDR3 DNA follows: TGTGCCAGCAGTGCTGTTACGGGGGGCGATGAGTCATCCCAGCATTTT. This translates into CASSAVTGGDESSQHF.

The chain combines TRBV6-1 with TRBJ1-5; TRBD1 is a possible D gene (6 bases). V lost 4 bases to trimming and J lost 0 bases, with 10 bases between them. Germline assignment: CDR1 MNHNS and CDR2 SASEGT. The length of the CDR3 is 15 residues. The CDR3 DNA sequence: TGTGCCAGCAGTGGGACAGTCTATAGCAATCAGCCCCAGCATTTT. The encoded protein is CASSGTVYSNQPQHF.

This clonotype has a count of ten or more. The rearrangement uses TRBV19 and TRBJ1-5; D is unresolved. Germline loops: CDR1 LNHDA, CDR2 SQIVND (reference sequence). Trimming cost V 3 bases and J 5 bases, with 20 bases left between them. The CDR3 extends over 17 amino acids. CDR3 region: CASSMGEGRRRDQPQHF. As DNA, the CDR3 is TGTGCCAGTAGTATGGGCGAGGGTCGCAGGAGGGATCAGCCCCAGCATTTT.

The chain links TRBV29-1 to TRBJ1-3, with 7 bases fitting TRBD1. V gave up 6 bases and J gave up 4 bases; unmatched junction bases: 3. This CDR3 spans 12 amino acids. Germline V lookup: CDR1 SQVTM, CDR2 ANQGSEA. The CDR3 DNA follows: TGCAGCGTCCAGGACAGGGGAAACACCATATATTTT. Amino acid sequence: CSVQDRGNTIYF.

This sequence joins TRBV15 and TRBJ2-5; TRBD2 matches 9 bases. Germline CDR1 is LNHNV and CDR2 is YYDKDF (reference sequence). The V segment lost 10 bases and the J segment 2 bases; nucleotides outside the gene matches: 2. CDR3 size: 12 residues. The CDR3 protein is CAISGGQETQYF. The CDR3 nucleotides are TGTGCCATTAGCGGGGGACAAGAGACCCAGTACTTC.

This clonotype has just a few counts. The chain joins TRBV6-1 to TRBJ1-4, with D maybe TRBD1 (5 bases). V lost 4 bases and J 2 bases, leaving 8 bases between the germline ends. This CDR3 is built from 14 residues. The V gene's germline CDR1 is MNHNS and CDR2 SASEGT. The CDR3 DNA reads TGTGCCAGCAGTGGACAGACTACTAATGAAAAACTGTTTTTT. This translates into CASSGQTTNEKLFF.

The V gene is TRBV12-3 or TRBV12-4, the J gene TRBJ1-5; a possible D gene is TRBD1 (5 bases). This CDR3 contains 15 residues. The V end lost 10 bases, the J end lost 6 bases, and 22 bases lay between the germline ends. The CDR3 is CATLSWARGSQPQHF. In DNA, the CDR3 is TGTGCCACCTTAAGTTGGGCCCGGGGCAGTCAGCCCCAGCATTTT.

V gene TRBV19 combines with J gene TRBJ2-5; D may be TRBD1 or TRBD2 (6 bases each). The end of the DNA aligns better with TRBJ2-1, so the J call may be wrong. The germline gives CDR1 LNHDA, CDR2 SQIVND (reference sequence). CDR3 length: 12 amino acids. The CDR3 spells CASSGEGDEQFF. The CDR3 nucleotides are TGTGCCAGTTCGGGAGAGGGGGATGAGCAGTTCTTC.

The sample holds many counts of this clonotype. The chain recombines TRBV19 with TRBJ1-4; tentative D call: TRBD1 (6 bases). Trimming took off 5 bases at V and 0 bases at J, with 7 bases between the two ends. In germline, CDR1 is LNHDA, CDR2 SQIVND (reference sequence). The CDR3 is 14 residues long. CDR3 protein: CASSYRATNEKLFF. The CDR3, as DNA: TGTGCCAGTAGTTACAGGGCAACTAATGAAAAACTGTTTTTT.

This clonotype was seen at least ten times. CDR3 region: CASTVPGGGANYGYTF. The CDR3 DNA reads TGTGCCAGCACAGTCCCGGGTGGGGGCGCTAACTATGGCTACACCTTC. The rearrangement uses TRBV2 and TRBJ1-2; the D gene is possibly TRBD1 (6 bases). The V gene lost 7 bases and the J gene lost 0 bases, with 18 bases spanning the gap. CDR1 is SNHLY, CDR2 FYNNEI, per germline. The CDR3 runs 16 residues.

The rearrangement uses TRBV7-6 and TRBJ1-2; 8 bases align to TRBD1. There are 14 residues in the CDR3. Trimming removed 11 bases from V and 3 bases from J; junction bases left unmatched: 11. Germline V CDR1 and CDR2: SGHVS, FNYEAQ. CDR3 DNA: TGTGCCCCAATACCCCGGACAGGGTACTATGGCTACACCTTC. Its translation is CAPIPRTGYYGYTF.

The CDR3 here is CASSLAGGGSWFGSPEQYF. The CDR3 DNA is TGTGCCAGCAGCTTAGCAGGGGGAGGAAGTTGGTTTGGCTCCCCCGAGCAGTACTTC. The rearrangement links TRBV7-8 to TRBJ2-7; possibly TRBD1 or TRBD2 for D (6 bases each). CDR1 SGHVS and CDR2 FQNEAQ come from the germline V gene. The CDR3 covers 19 residues. With 0 bases removed from V and 6 bases from J, the gap between germline ends came to 27 bases. Variable domain in full (rest from reference TRBV7-8 and TRBJ2-7): GAGVSQSPRYKVAKRGQDVALRCDPISGHVSLFWYQQALGQGPEFLTYFQNEAQLDKSGLPSDRFFAERPEGSVSTLKIQRTQQEDSAVYLCASSLAGGGSWFGSPEQYFGPGTRLTVT.

CDR3 DNA: TGCAGCGGCGACGGGACAGGATATGGCTACACCTTC. Translation gives CSGDGTGYGYTF. The rearrangement links TRBV29-1 to TRBJ1-2; the match to TRBD1 covers 8 bases. The germline CDR1 and CDR2 sequences are SQVTM and ANQGSEA. Germline trimming cut 7 bases from V and 5 bases from J; bases unmatched to any gene: 6. CDR3 length: 12 residues.

For this clonotype: A single base separates this from a much larger clone, so it may be a read error. V and J are TRBV4-3 and TRBJ2-5; maybe TRBD2 (5 bases). The ends were cut back, 4 bases at V and 4 bases at J, with 10 bases in the middle. The CDR3 length is 13 residues. The germline gives CDR1 LGHNA, CDR2 YSLEER. The CDR3 is CASSPDSVETQYF. In DNA form, the CDR3 reads TGCGCCAGCAGCCCAGATAGCGTAGAGACCCAGTACTTC.

V usage is TRBV7-8 and J usage is TRBJ1-2; perhaps TRBD1 as D (6 bases). Germline V gene lookup returns CDR1 SGHVS and CDR2 FQNEAQ. The ends were cut back, 4 bases at V and 8 bases at J, with 14 bases in the middle. The CDR3 has 13 amino acids. CDR3: CASSWTRDMGYTF. In nucleotides, the CDR3 is TGTGCCAGCAGCTGGACCAGGGACATGGGCTACACCTTC.

The rearrangement joins TRBV9 to TRBJ2-1; 7 bases line up with TRBD2. This CDR3 region has 16 residues. The junction had 12 bases not matched to a gene; V was cut back by 1 base and J by 8 bases. Looked up from germline, CDR1 is SGDLS and CDR2 is YYNGEE. For the CDR3, the DNA is TGTGCCAGCAGCGTACAAAGGACTAGTGCTGTCGATGAGCAGTTCTTC. Translated: CASSVQRTSAVDEQFF.

The V gene is TRBV10-3, the J gene TRBJ2-7; D call uncertain. Germline V lookup: CDR1 ENHRY, CDR2 SYGVKD. V lost 8 bases and J lost 3, with 20 bases in between. This CDR3 is 15 amino acids long. Here the CDR3 reads CAIAVRAGRCYEQYF. The CDR3 DNA sequence: TGTGCCATCGCGGTTAGGGCAGGAAGATGCTACGAGCAGTACTTC.

In the case of this clonotype: At one of its ends the junction is not consistent with the germline gene, which may arise from a read error. The chain uses TRBV10-3 and TRBJ2-7; tentative D call: TRBD2 (6 bases). Germline CDR1 is ENHRY and CDR2 is SYGVKD. The CDR3 is 14 amino acids. Here the CDR3 reads CASSDYGGAYEQYF. CDR3 bases: TGTGCCAGCAGTGACTACGGGGGAGCCTACGAGCAGTACTTC.

The chain is built from TRBV29-1 and TRBJ2-7, with TRBD1 matching 7 bases. This CDR3 has 13 residues. V shed 6 bases, J shed 4 bases, and the junction held 9 bases outside the gene matches. Germline CDR1 SQVTM, CDR2 ANQGSEA. Written as DNA, the CDR3 is TGCAGCGTGGGAACAGGGGATCGTTACGAGCAGTACTTC. Translated, it gives CSVGTGDRYEQYF.

The chain has TRBV15 and TRBJ1-2; 8 bases agree with TRBD1. Germline CDR1 is LNHNV and CDR2 is YYDKDF (reference sequence). The CDR3 sequence is 13 residues long. V lost 5 bases, J lost 6 bases, and 5 bases stayed unmatched. The CDR3 protein is CATSGDRFDGYTF. The CDR3 nucleotides are TGTGCCACCAGCGGGGACAGGTTCGATGGCTACACCTTC.

This clonotype was detected ten times or more. This chain connects TRBV9 to TRBJ1-2; unclear D gene. Germline V gene sequence: CDR1 SGDLS, CDR2 YYNGEE. The V and J ends lost 3 bases and 2 bases respectively, with 11 bases between them. The CDR3 consists of 14 residues. In DNA, the CDR3 is TGTGCCAGCAGCGAGGGCCACCCCAACTATGGCTACACCTTC. Its translation is CASSEGHPNYGYTF.

The rearrangement uses TRBV5-6 and TRBJ1-2, with D perhaps TRBD1 (6 bases). CDR1 and CDR2 from the germline V gene are SGHDT and YYEEEE. Between the trimmed V and J ends, which lost 3 bases and 6 bases, there was a span of 12 bases. The CDR3 contains 13 residues. Written as DNA, the CDR3 is TGTGCCAGCAGCTCTACACAGGGCGATGGCTACACCTTC. Its protein is CASSSTQGDGYTF.

This clonotype has only a few counts. The chain is built from TRBV4-3 and TRBJ1-6; maybe TRBD1 (6 bases). Trimming took 3 bases from V and 10 from J, leaving 22 bases between them. The germline gives CDR1 LGHNA, CDR2 YSLEER. The CDR3 sequence is 17 residues long. The CDR3 DNA reads TGCGCCAGCAGCCACCTGGGATCGGGACACTTTAGGTCACCCCTCCACTTT. Protein sequence: CASSHLGSGHFRSPLHF.

This clonotype was counted many times. V gene TRBV4-1 combines with J gene TRBJ2-7; D is unresolved. The CDR3 length is 16 residues. Germline V gene data show CDR1 as MGHRA and CDR2 as YSYEKL. Trimming removed 1 base from V and 0 bases from J, with 13 bases in between. The CDR3: CASSQGGGRSSYEQYF. CDR3 DNA sequence: TGCGCCAGCAGCCAAGGTGGCGGAAGGAGCTCCTACGAGCAGTACTTC.

This clonotype was observed at least ten times. This chain links TRBV20-1 with TRBJ1-2; D may be TRBD1 (5 bases). With 6 bases removed from V and 2 bases from J, the gap between germline ends came to 16 bases. The CDR3 has 14 residues. Germline V gene sequence: CDR1 DFQATT, CDR2 SNEGSKA (reference sequence). This CDR3 reads CSAWDRRSNYGYTF. The CDR3, as DNA: TGCAGTGCGTGGGACCGCCGTTCGAACTATGGCTACACCTTC.

This clonotype was detected ten times or more. This chain uses TRBV19 with TRBJ1-5; TRBD1 matches 8 bases. The ends lost 4 bases at V and 2 bases at J; junction bases unmatched: 4. The CDR3 runs to 15 residues. The germline CDR1 and CDR2 sequences are LNHDA and SQIVND (reference sequence). The CDR3 reads CASSTRTGRNQPQHF. CDR3 sequence (DNA): TGTGCCAGTAGTACCAGGACAGGGCGCAATCAGCCCCAGCATTTT.

The V call is TRBV6-1, the J call TRBJ1-2; 7 nucleotides align to TRBD1. The CDR3 extends over 13 amino acids. After removal of 11 bases from V and 1 base from J, the junction contained 7 bases not matched to a gene. CDR1 is MNHNS and CDR2 is SASEGT in the germline V gene. CDR3 sequence reads: CAAYRGDNYGYTF. In DNA form, the CDR3 reads TGTGCCGCATACAGGGGAGATAACTATGGCTACACCTTC.

This clonotype has at least ten counts. This sequence joins TRBV4-1 and TRBJ1-2, with D possibly TRBD1 on 5 matching bases. Trimming left V 3 bases short and J 6 bases short, with 11 bases between. Germline V gene lookup returns CDR1 MGHRA and CDR2 YSYEKL. CDR3 size: 13 residues. In nucleotides, the CDR3 is TGCGCCAGCAGCCACGCCGGGACGGATGGCTACACCTTC. Translation gives CASSHAGTDGYTF.

Only one count was recorded for this clonotype. The chain links TRBV29-1 to TRBJ2-2; 7 positions agree with TRBD2. CDR3 size: 12 residues. Germline V gene sequence: CDR1 SQVTM, CDR2 ANQGSEA. Trimming at V came to 8 bases and at J to 3 bases, leaving 3 bases not matched to a gene. CDR3 protein: CSQTSHTGELFF. As DNA, the CDR3 is TGCAGCCAGACTAGCCACACCGGGGAGCTGTTTTTT.

The J gene is TRBJ2-3, the V gene TRBV15; D is possibly TRBD1 (6 bases). This CDR3 has 15 residues. Trimming shortened V by 0 bases and J by 4 bases, and 11 bases separated the two germline ends. The germline gives CDR1 LNHNV, CDR2 YYDKDF (reference sequence). The CDR3, as DNA: TGTGCCACCAGCAGAGATGGACAGCCCGCAGATACGCAGTATTTT. Protein sequence: CATSRDGQPADTQYF.

The rearrangement uses TRBV15 and TRBJ2-5; D is perhaps TRBD1 or TRBD2 (7 bases each). CDR1 is LNHNV and CDR2 is YYDKDF in the germline V gene (reference sequence). The CDR3 has 14 residues. V gave up 8 bases and J gave up 9 bases, with 22 bases separating them. DNA of the CDR3: TGTGCCACCCAGGGGAGGGGGCGGCATCAGCCCCAGTACTTC. This translates into CATQGRGRHQPQYF.

V is TRBV2 and J is TRBJ2-5; D possibly matches TRBD1 or TRBD2 (5 bases each). Germline assignment: CDR1 SNHLY and CDR2 FYNNEI. Deletions cut 8 bases from V and 3 bases from J, with 10 bases between. The CDR3 loop spans 12 amino acids. Here the CDR3 reads CASPGTEETQYF. CDR3 DNA sequence: TGTGCCAGCCCCGGGACGGAAGAGACCCAGTACTTC.